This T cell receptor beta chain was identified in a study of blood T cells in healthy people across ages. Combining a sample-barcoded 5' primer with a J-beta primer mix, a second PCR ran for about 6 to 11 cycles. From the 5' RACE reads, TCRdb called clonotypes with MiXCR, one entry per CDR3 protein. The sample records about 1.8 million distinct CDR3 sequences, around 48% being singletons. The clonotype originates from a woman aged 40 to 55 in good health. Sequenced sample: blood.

CDR3 loop: CASSYSTKAGLINQPQHF. CDR3 sequence (DNA): TGTGCCAGCAGTTACTCGACTAAGGCAGGACTTATCAATCAGCCCCAGCATTTT. This chain connects TRBV6-7 to TRBJ1-5; D remains unclear. TRBV6-7 counts as an open reading frame of uncertain function. V lost 0 bases and J 3 bases, leaving 18 bases between the germline ends. The CDR3 is made up of 18 amino acids.